These T cell receptor beta chains were read from a single sample in a study of blood T cell repertoires in COVID-19. The repertoire was sequenced with immunoSEQ multiplex PCR; TCRdb's copy has only in-frame clones and lacks some. The table records around 38,000 clones, roughly 85% of them present only once. Sequenced material: peripheral blood. The origin of the receptors is a man aged 55 to 70 with COVID-19, enrolled during active disease. Both conserved end residues are part of each CDR3. D genes are given only for firm matches. Rows may omit the clone size; those that give it use once, few, many or a size class.

>-|TRBV4-3|15|TRBD1|TRBJ2-3
TGCGCCAGCAGCCAAGGGGGACAGGGGTCAGATACGCAGTATTTT
CASSQGGQGSDTQYF
>-|TRBV10-3|15|TRBD2|TRBJ2-7
TGTGCCATCAGTGATAGAGCGGGAGGGACCTACGAGCAGTACTTC
CAISDRAGGTYEQYF
>once|TRBV9|16|TRBD2|TRBJ2-3
TGTGCCAGCAGCGTAGGATTAGCGGGAGCAGCAGATACGCAGTATTTT
CASSVGLAGAADTQYF
>once|TRBV18|16|TRBD1|TRBJ1-4
TGTGCCAGCTCACTAAACTCGGCGGGACAGGGCGAAAAACTGTTTTTT
CASSLNSAGQGEKLFF
>-|TRBV14|16|TRBD2|TRBJ2-1
TGTGCCAGCAGCCCCCTTTGGAGCGGGAGCGACAATGAGCAGTTCTTC
CASSPLWSGSDNEQFF
>-|TRBV7-6|16|-|TRBJ2-7
TGTGCCAGCAGCTTGGGACTCACGGGGTCTACTACCGAGCAGTACTTC
CASSLGLTGSTTEQYF
>-|TRBV18|15|TRBD1|TRBJ1-2
TGTGCCAGCTCGTCCGGGACAGATCCTAACTATGGCTACACCTTC
CASSSGTDPNYGYTF
>few|TRBV9|15|-|TRBJ2-2
TGTGCCAGCAGCGTAGAGGGGAAAAACACCGGGGAGCTGTTTTTT
CASSVEGKNTGELFF
>-|TRBV10-3|17|TRBD2|TRBJ2-1
TGTGCCATCAGTGAGGGACGGACTAGCGGTAACTACAATGAGCAGTTCTTC
CAISEGRTSGNYNEQFF
>-|TRBV5-1|15|TRBD1|TRBJ1-1
TGCGCCAGCAGCTCACTCGGGACAGGGGTGACTGAAGCTTTCTTT
CASSSLGTGVTEAFF
>-|TRBV30|12|-|TRBJ2-3
TGTGCCTGGAATCTACTCACAGATACGCAGTATTTT
CAWNLLTDTQYF
>-|TRBV7-2|12|-|TRBJ2-3
TGTGCCAGCAGCTTACTATCAGATACGCAGTATTTT
CASSLLSDTQYF
>-|TRBV6-5|14|TRBD1|TRBJ1-1
TGTGCCAGCAGCAGCGACAGGGGGAACACTGAAGCTTTCTTT
CASSSDRGNTEAFF
>-|TRBV11-1|14|-|TRBJ2-5
TGTGCCAGCAGCTTAAGAAGAGGGAAAGAGACCCAGTACTTC
CASSLRRGKETQYF
>-|TRBV19|20|TRBD1|TRBJ1-3
TGTGCCAGTAGTAGGGACAGGATCAAGGCTTCTGGAAACTCTGGAAACACCATATATTTT
CASSRDRIKASGNSGNTIYF
>-|TRBV14|17|-|TRBJ2-1
TGTGCCAGCAGCCAAGTATCGTTCATTAAGGAACAGAATGAGCAGTTCTTC
CASSQVSFIKEQNEQFF
>-|TRBV30|13|-|TRBJ1-4
TGTGCCTGGAGCATAGGGGCGCGTGAAAAACTGTTTTTT
CAWSIGAREKLFF
>-|TRBV28|14|-|TRBJ1-2
TGTGCCAGCAGTGAAACAGGGATCCACGGCGGCTACACCTTC
CASSETGIHGGYTF
>-|TRBV7-2|15|-|TRBJ1-4
TGTGCCAGCAGCTTAGGATCAGGAGCGGGAACAAAACTGTTTTTT
CASSLGSGAGTKLFF
>-|TRBV3-1/TRBV3-2|16|-|TRBJ2-6
TGTGCCAGCAGCCTCATCACTTCTACTGGGGCCAACGTCCTGACTTTC
CASSLITSTGANVLTF
>-|TRBV3-1/TRBV3-2|12|TRBD1|TRBJ2-3
TGTGCCAGCAGCCCACAGGGGGATACGCAGTATTTT
CASSPQGDTQYF
>-|TRBV7-3|15|-|TRBJ2-1
TGTGTCAGCAGCTTAGGGCTAGCCGTCTACAATGAGCAGTTCTTC
CVSSLGLAVYNEQFF
>-|TRBV6-4|13|-|TRBJ1-1
TGTGCCAGCAGTGGCGAAAGAGGCACTGAAGCTTTCTTT
CASSGERGTEAFF
>-|TRBV5-1|13|-|TRBJ2-2
TGCGCCAGCGCCGAGCCTACAGAAGGGGAGCTGTTTTTT
CASAEPTEGELFF
>-|TRBV10-2|14|-|TRBJ1-2
TGCGCCAGCAGTGAGAATTGGGGAGACTATGGCTACACCTTC
CASSENWGDYGYTF
>-|TRBV27|17|TRBD1|TRBJ1-5
TGTGCCAGCAGCGCAGGGACAGGGGCCCTGTTCGGTCAGCCCCAGCATTTT
CASSAGTGALFGQPQHF
>-|TRBV6-2/TRBV6-3|15|-|TRBJ1-6
TGTGCCAGCAGTGCCCCAGGGAGGAGGAATTCACCCCTCCACTTT
CASSAPGRRNSPLHF
>-|TRBV7-2|16|-|TRBJ2-7
TGTGCCAGCAGCTTAGCCACCGGGACAAACTCCTACGAGCAGTACTTC
CASSLATGTNSYEQYF
>-|TRBV28|14|-|TRBJ2-1
TGTGCCAGCAGTCGATACTCCCGGAGCGCTGAGCAGTTCTTC
CASSRYSRSAEQFF
>-|TRBV19|13|TRBD1|TRBJ1-2
TGTGCCAGTATCCGAACAGGGGGCTATGGCTACACCTTC
CASIRTGGYGYTF
>-|TRBV4-1|14|-|TRBJ1-1
TGCGCCAGCAGCCAAGGGATAGCAGACACTGAAGCTTTCTTT
CASSQGIADTEAFF
>-|TRBV7-2|15|-|TRBJ1-5
TGTGCCAGCAGCCTTCTACAGGGTGTACGTCAGCCCCAGCATTTT
CASSLLQGVRQPQHF
>-|TRBV2|14|-|TRBJ1-5
TGTGCCAGCAGCCCGGGGGGGGGCAATCAGCCCCAGCATTTT
CASSPGGGNQPQHF
>-|TRBV19|13|TRBD2|TRBJ2-1
TGTGCCAGTAGTAGCGGGAGGGCCGGAAAGCAGTTCTTC
CASSSGRAGKQFF
>-|TRBV28|15|-|TRBJ1-1
TGTGCCAGCAGTTTACGTTCGTGGGGGGGCTCTGAAGCTTTCTTT
CASSLRSWGGSEAFF
>-|TRBV28|16|TRBD1|TRBJ2-2
TGTGCCAGCAGTAATCCCGGGACAGGGAGGGCCGGGGAGCTGTTTTTT
CASSNPGTGRAGELFF
>-|TRBV5-1|16|-|TRBJ2-1
TGCGCCAGCAGCTTGGCCCCCAGGGGCACCTACAATGAGCAGTTCTTC
CASSLAPRGTYNEQFF
>-|TRBV5-1|15|-|TRBJ1-3
TGCGCCAGCAGCTTGGGGACAGACTCTGGAAACACCATATATTTT
CASSLGTDSGNTIYF
>-|TRBV2|14|-|TRBJ1-1
TGTGCCAGCAGTGAGGTACAGGTCAACACTGAAGCTTTCTTT
CASSEVQVNTEAFF
>-|TRBV9|17|TRBD1|TRBJ1-2
TGTGCCAGCAGCGCAACCGGGACAGGGGCCGCAGACCATGGCTACACCTTC
CASSATGTGAADHGYTF
>-|TRBV7-9|14|-|TRBJ1-4
TGTGCCAGCAGCTTAGGGGAGGCTAATGAAAAACTGTTTTTT
CASSLGEANEKLFF
>-|TRBV11-2|12|-|TRBJ1-2
TGTGCCAGCAGCATTATCACAGGGATGTACACCTTC
CASSIITGMYTF
>-|TRBV30|13|TRBD1|TRBJ1-1
TGTGCCTGGAACAGGGGGCTGAACACTGAAGCTTTCTTT
CAWNRGLNTEAFF
>once|TRBV4-1|18|TRBD2|TRBJ2-2
TGCGCCAGCAGCCAAGATGCCCTAGCGGGAGCGGGCACCGGGGAGCTGTTTTTT
CASSQDALAGAGTGELFF
>-|TRBV3-1/TRBV3-2|14|-|TRBJ1-2
TGTGCCAGCAGCGACCTAGGCCTGAACTATGGCTACACCTTC
CASSDLGLNYGYTF
>-|TRBV19|15|TRBD1|TRBJ1-2
TGTGCCAGTAGTACCACCCGACAGGGGTCCTCTGGCTACACCTTC
CASSTTRQGSSGYTF
>-|TRBV7-9|16|TRBD2|TRBJ2-5
TGTGCCAGCAGCTTACTAGCGGGAGTTTTACAAGAGACCCAGTACTTC
CASSLLAGVLQETQYF
>once|TRBV4-3|16|-|TRBJ1-2
TGCGCCAGCAGCCCTTCTTGGAGGTGGGGAAACTATGGCTACACCTTC
CASSPSWRWGNYGYTF
>-|TRBV9|15|TRBD1|TRBJ2-7
TGTGCCAGCAGCGTCCAGGGACAGGTGAGCTCCGAGCAGTACTTC
CASSVQGQVSSEQYF
>once|TRBV6-5|15|-|TRBJ1-1
TGTGCCAGCAGTTATTCGGGTAATTTGAACACTGAAGCTTTCTTT
CASSYSGNLNTEAFF
>-|TRBV27|15|-|TRBJ1-5
TGTGCCAGCAGCTTGAGACCCACAGTTAATCAGCCCCAGCATTTT
CASSLRPTVNQPQHF
>-|TRBV29-1|13|-|TRBJ1-2
TGCAGCGTTGAAGTGGGGGCCTCCTATGGCTACACCTTC
CSVEVGASYGYTF
>-|TRBV6-5|15|-|TRBJ1-1
TGTGCCAGCAGTTACCTGGGACAAGGGAGGGCTGAAGCTTTCTTT
CASSYLGQGRAEAFF
>-|TRBV28|14|-|TRBJ1-2
TGTGCCAGCAGTCTCCCCGGGGGGCAGTATGGCTACACCTTC
CASSLPGGQYGYTF